This T cell receptor beta chain was identified during a study of blood T cell repertoires in COVID-19 (dated by TCRdb to the early 2020s). Background for the entire study: Collaborator samples came from the United States, Italy and Spain and covered acute and convalescent phases of COVID-19. The prospective study material was composed of cDNA or gDNA derived from T cells, B-cell-depleted T cells, or PBMCs. Deeply sampled blood TCRbeta repertoires from subjects exposed to, actively infected with, or recovered from COVID-19 were included in the dataset. A freely available public database, intended as a resource for researchers studying the immune response to SARS-CoV-2, is where the repertoires were released. Samples were obtained from the ongoing ImmuneRACE study (first 160 participants) and from about 1,300 subjects provided by 6 global collaborators. A de-identified subject ID, COVID-19 status, age in years and sex were almost always included in the sample metadata. HLA class I and class II types, where available, came from metadata supplied by the sample provider rather than from assay-based typing.

The immunoSEQ Assay, a bias-controlled multiplex PCR, was used to amplify TCRbeta CDR3 regions from genomic DNA. Concerning the study's data processing: Nucleated cell counts per sample were estimated from amplification of reference gene primers within the assay. To quantify the absolute abundance of each unique TCRbeta CDR3 rearrangement, sequence reads were collapsed and filtered. For each sample, productive Simpson clonality was calculated as the square root of Simpson's diversity index across productive rearrangements. In TCRdb, the immuneACCESS table is reduced to in-frame sequences with V and J assigned. These tables do not hold every clone; where another copy was compared, an unresolved V gene accounts for under half, and the others remain unexplained. The DNA was the basis for D and trimming; V, J and clone size are from that table. This sample holds about 330,000 clones; around four fifths were observed only once. The top ten hold about 1.2% of the sample.

Note on this clone: Its specific antigen is unknown. Within one base of it there is no much larger clone, and no base qualities were kept.

Each collaborating institution followed its own protocols to collect whole blood in K2EDTA tubes. Collaborator samples were shipped for TCRbeta analysis as frozen whole blood, isolated PBMCs, or DNA extracted from either sample type. Paper-wide results and their limitations: Clinical and demographic metadata were provided uncurated, with the amount varying by source and participant.

There are 13 amino acids in the CDR3, from cysteine to phenylalanine inclusive. Of the read, only the CDR3 DNA is kept; its 39 bases are in frame from base 1. As encoded in the germline V gene, CDR1 is MNHEY while CDR2 is SVGEGT. V loses 0 bases of germline sequence and J loses 10 bases, and the interval between the two ends is 12 bases. The chain links TRBV6-2 or TRBV6-3 with TRBJ1-2, with the D gene not confidently named. Input material: peripheral blood. This TCR derives from a woman aged 45-65 years with acute or convalescent COVID-19. The DNA sequence is TGTGCCAGCAGTTACTCGCCCCCCCGGTCCTACACCTTC. The resulting protein is CASSYSPPRSYTF.